The source of this T cell receptor (beta chain) is a study of blood T cell repertoires in COVID-19. The CDR3 has 14 residues. V was pared by 5 bases and J by 6 bases, with 16 bases between. Germline V gene lookup returns CDR1 MNHEY and CDR2 SMNVEV (reference sequence). Data came from immunoSEQ multiplex PCR; TCRdb stores just in-frame clones and leaves some out. Of 97,000 or so clones in the sample, 90% were seen once. Sequenced material: peripheral blood. This clonotype was sampled from a man aged 45-65 years with acute or convalescent COVID-19. The chain is built from TRBV27 and TRBJ1-2; D perhaps matches TRBD1 (6 bases). Written as DNA, the CDR3 is TGTGCCAGCAGTGTGGCAGGGGATCCGAATGGCTACACCTTC. It codes for CASSVAGDPNGYTF.